Here is one TCR beta chain with its context. As yet, its antigen is unknown. The CDR3 has 15 residues. Germline assignment: CDR1 LNHDA and CDR2 SQIVND (reference sequence). The V gene lost 4 bases and the J gene lost 2 bases, with 14 bases spanning the gap. PCR primers comprised 60 Vbeta and 13 Jbeta primers. Per the original methods: Later, an analysis found 80 million or so unique TCR beta chains, and about 10 million of these were shared. The data were produced by immunoSEQ multiplex PCR, yet TCRdb's version contains in-frame clones alone and is incomplete. V and J calls and clone size come straight from that table; D and trimming were deduced from the DNA. The sample gives around 65,000 clones, about two thirds of which show up once; less than 20% is in the top ten. These data are taken from a study of cytomegalovirus exposure and HLA in healthy donors. Study conclusions and caveats: A later analysis linked 15,000 to 20,000 TCR beta sequences to HLA alleles at 0.05 false discovery rate.

The rearrangement links TRBV19 to TRBJ1-2; tentatively, D is TRBD1 (6 bases). This TCR came from a man aged 40-49 years in good health and CMV-seropositive. Sequenced material: PBMCs. CDR3 residues: CASSTKGGQNYGYTF. DNA for the CDR3: TGTGCCAGTAGTACAAAGGGGGGGCAAAACTATGGCTACACCTTC.